A single TCR beta chain is shown here with its context. Its binding antigen is unknown. It has no much larger one-base neighbor in the sample; base qualities were not kept. The sample originates from a study of blood T cell repertoires in COVID-19 (dated by TCRdb to about 2020). In terms of the full investigation: Samples covering the acute and convalescent phases of COVID-19 were provided by collaborators in the United States, Italy and Spain. The material from the prospective study consisted of cDNA or gDNA derived from T cells, B-cell-depleted T cells, or PBMCs. Subjects who had been exposed to COVID-19, were actively infected with it, or had recovered from it provided the deeply sampled blood TCRbeta repertoires that made up the dataset. A freely available public database, intended as a resource for researchers studying the immune response to SARS-CoV-2, is where the repertoires were released. The samples were drawn from the first 160 participants of the ongoing ImmuneRACE study and from some 1,300 subjects provided by 6 global collaborators. A de-identified subject ID, COVID-19 status, age in years and sex were almost always included in the sample metadata. Where HLA class I and class II types were available, the types were taken from metadata supplied by the sample provider, not from assay-based typing. What the work shows at the level of the full study, not this receptor alone: Clinical and demographic metadata were provided uncurated, with the amount varying by source and participant.

In Seattle, one collaborating source enrolled patients while the infection was active and tracked those patients longitudinally over the course of disease. The collaborating institutions used their own protocols to collect whole blood in K2EDTA tubes. For TCRbeta analysis, collaborators shipped samples as frozen whole blood, isolated PBMCs, or DNA extracted from either of those sample types. At the junction V is shortened by 3 bases and J by 5 bases, with 11 bases in between. The CDR1 and CDR2 encoded by the germline V gene are LGHNA and YSLEER. The CDR3 covers 15 residues, taking in both the cysteine and the phenylalanine. The sequence is cut down to CDR3 DNA, 45 bases in frame from base 1. TCRbeta CDR3 regions were amplified from genomic DNA by means of the immunoSEQ Assay, a bias-controlled multiplex PCR. In the paper's pipeline: The number of nucleated cells in each sample was estimated from the amplification of reference gene primers within the assay. To quantify the absolute abundance of each unique TCRbeta CDR3 rearrangement, sequence reads were collapsed and filtered. For each sample, productive Simpson clonality was calculated as the square root of Simpson's diversity index over productive rearrangements. Held by TCRdb, this immuneACCESS table contains in-frame sequences only and omits some clones. Under half of the omission traces to an unresolved V gene where checked; the cause of the rest is unknown. The V and J calls and the clone size are those of that table, but D and trimming were determined from the DNA. For this sample there are about 68,000 clones; less than 95% appear just once. The ten largest make up roughly 0.47% of the sample.

This clonotype was sampled from a man aged 45-65 years with COVID-19, enrolled during active disease. The sequence is built from TRBV4-3 and TRBJ1-6; the D region possibly corresponds to TRBD1 (5 bases align). The sample was peripheral blood. The nucleotides read TGCGCCAGCAGCCAGAATCCAGGGAATAATTCACCCCTCCACTTT. It translates as CASSQNPGNNSPLHF.